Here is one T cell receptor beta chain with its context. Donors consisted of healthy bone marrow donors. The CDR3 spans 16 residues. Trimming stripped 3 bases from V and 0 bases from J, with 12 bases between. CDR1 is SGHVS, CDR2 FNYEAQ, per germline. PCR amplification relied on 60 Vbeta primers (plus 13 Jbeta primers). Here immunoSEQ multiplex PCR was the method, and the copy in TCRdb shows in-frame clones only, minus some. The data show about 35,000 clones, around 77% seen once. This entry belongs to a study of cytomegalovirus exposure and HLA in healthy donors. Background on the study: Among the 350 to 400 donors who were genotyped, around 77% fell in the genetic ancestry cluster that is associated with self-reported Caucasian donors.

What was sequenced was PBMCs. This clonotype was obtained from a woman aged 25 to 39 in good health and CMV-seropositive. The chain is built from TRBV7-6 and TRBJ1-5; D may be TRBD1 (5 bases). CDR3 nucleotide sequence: TGTGCCAGCAGCTTGGGGCAGGGTATTAGCAATCAGCCCCAGCATTTT. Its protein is CASSLGQGISNQPQHF.